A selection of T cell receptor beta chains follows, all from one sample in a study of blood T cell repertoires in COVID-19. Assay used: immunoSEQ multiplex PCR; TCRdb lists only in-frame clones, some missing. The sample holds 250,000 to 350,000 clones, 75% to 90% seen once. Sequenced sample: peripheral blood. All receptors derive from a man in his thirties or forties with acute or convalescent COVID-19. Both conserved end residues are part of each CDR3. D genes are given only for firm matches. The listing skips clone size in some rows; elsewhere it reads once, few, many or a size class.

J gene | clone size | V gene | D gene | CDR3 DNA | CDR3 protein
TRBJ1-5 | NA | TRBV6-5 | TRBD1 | TGTGCCAGCAGCCGGACAGGGGCCTACAATCAGCCCCAGCATTTT | CASSRTGAYNQPQHF
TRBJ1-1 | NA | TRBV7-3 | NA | TGTGCCAGCAGCCCGAACAGGAACACTGAAGCTTTCTTT | CASSPNRNTEAFF
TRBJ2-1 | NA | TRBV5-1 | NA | TGCGCCAGCAGCTTGAATAATGCGGGCTCCTACAATGAGCAGTTCTTC | CASSLNNAGSYNEQFF
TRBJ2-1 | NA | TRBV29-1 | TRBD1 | TGCAGCTCCAGGACAGGGGCGAGCTCCTACAATGAGCAGTTCTTC | CSSRTGASSYNEQFF
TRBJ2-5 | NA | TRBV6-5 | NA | TGTGCCAGCGGCAGAGAGACCCAGTACTTC | CASGRETQYF
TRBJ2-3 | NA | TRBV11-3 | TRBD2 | TGTGCCAGCAGCCCAATTCCAATCCTAGCGGGGGGGGGAAGTACGCAGTATTTT | CASSPIPILAGGGSTQYF
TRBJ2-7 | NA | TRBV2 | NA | TGTGCCAGCAGTGAAGCAGTTCGGTACGAGCAGTACTTC | CASSEAVRYEQYF
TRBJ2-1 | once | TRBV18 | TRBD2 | TGTGCCAGCTCACCACTAATGACTAGCGGGATTAGGAATGAGCAGTTCTTC | CASSPLMTSGIRNEQFF
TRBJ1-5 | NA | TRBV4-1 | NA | TGCGCCAGCAGCCAACCCGCCCGGGGGGCGAAAAGTCAGCCCCAGCATTTT | CASSQPARGAKSQPQHF
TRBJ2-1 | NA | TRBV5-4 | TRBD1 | TGTGCCAGCAGCTTGTCACAGGGGGCCTACAATGAGCAGTTCTTC | CASSLSQGAYNEQFF
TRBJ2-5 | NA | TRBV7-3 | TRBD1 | TGTGCCAGCAGCCCCACTGGACAGGGGAGAGAGACCCAGTACTTC | CASSPTGQGRETQYF
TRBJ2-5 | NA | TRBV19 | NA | TGTGCCAGTAGGGCCCGTAATATCCAAGAGACCCAGTACTTC | CASRARNIQETQYF
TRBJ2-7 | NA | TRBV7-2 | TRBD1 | TGTGCCAGCAGCTCAGGACAGGGTGGTTCGGACGAGCAGTACTTC | CASSSGQGGSDEQYF
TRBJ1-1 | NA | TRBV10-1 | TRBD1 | TGCGCCACCCGGACAGGGATAAACACTGAAGCTTTCTTT | CATRTGINTEAFF
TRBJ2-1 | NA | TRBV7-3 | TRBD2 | TGTGCCAGCAGCAGGCACGGGGTGGCGGGAGCCTACAATGAGCAGTTCTTC | CASSRHGVAGAYNEQFF
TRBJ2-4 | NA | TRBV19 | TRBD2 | TGTGCCAGTAGTATGAATGGCGGGGGGAACATTCAGTACTTC | CASSMNGGGNIQYF
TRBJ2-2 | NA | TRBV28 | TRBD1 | TGTGCCAGCAGTTTAGGGGGATGGCAGGGGGACACCGGGGAGCTGTTTTTT | CASSLGGWQGDTGELFF
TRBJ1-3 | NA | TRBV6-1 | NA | TGTGCCAGCAGTGACCCCGTGGCTGGTGGAAACACCATATATTTT | CASSDPVAGGNTIYF
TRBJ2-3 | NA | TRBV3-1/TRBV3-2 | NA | TGTGCCAGCAGCCAAAGGGGGAGGGTAAGCACAGATACGCAGTATTTT | CASSQRGRVSTDTQYF
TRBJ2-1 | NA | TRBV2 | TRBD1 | TGTGCCAGCACTCGAGGGGGAACAGGGGGTAGTGAGCAGTTCTTC | CASTRGGTGGSEQFF
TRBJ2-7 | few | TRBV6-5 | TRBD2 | TGTGCCAGCGGAAGACGGGGGACGGGGGGCTACGAGCAGTACTTC | CASGRRGTGGYEQYF
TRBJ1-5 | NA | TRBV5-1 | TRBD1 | TGCGCCAGCAGCAAGACAGGGAGTGATCAGCCCCAGCATTTT | CASSKTGSDQPQHF
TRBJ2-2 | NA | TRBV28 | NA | TGTGCCAGCAGTTTACCGCCGAGAGGGGGAGCGAACACCGGGGAGCTGTTTTTT | CASSLPPRGGANTGELFF
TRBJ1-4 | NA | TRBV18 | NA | TGTGCCAGCTCACCAGGACTAAATGAAAAACTGTTTTTT | CASSPGLNEKLFF
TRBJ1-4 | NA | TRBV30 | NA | TGTGCCTGGAGCCTGAGCCTTCTGAGTAATGAAAAACTGTTTTTT | CAWSLSLLSNEKLFF
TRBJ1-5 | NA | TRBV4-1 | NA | TGCGCCAGCAGCCAAGGTTCCGGGGGTAAGCCCCAGCATTTT | CASSQGSGGKPQHF
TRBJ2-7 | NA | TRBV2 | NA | TGTGCCAGCAGTCGAGACAGAGCCTACGAGCAGTACTTC | CASSRDRAYEQYF
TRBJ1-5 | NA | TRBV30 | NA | TGTGCCTGGAGTGTGGGCTCAAATCAGCCCCAGCATTTT | CAWSVGSNQPQHF
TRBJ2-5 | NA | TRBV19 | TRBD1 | TGTGCCAGTAGTATAGGACAGGGGAAGGGGGAGACCCAGTACTTC | CASSIGQGKGETQYF
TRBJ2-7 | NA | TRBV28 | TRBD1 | TGTGCCAGCAGTCCCGGGACAGGGAAGAGGGGGGAGCAGTACTTC | CASSPGTGKRGEQYF
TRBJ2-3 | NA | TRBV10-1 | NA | TGCGCCAGCAGTGGAACTAGTGGGACAGATACGCAGTATTTT | CASSGTSGTDTQYF
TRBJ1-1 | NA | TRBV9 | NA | TGTGCCAGCAGCGAGGGGGGGTACACTGAAGCTTTCTTT | CASSEGGYTEAFF
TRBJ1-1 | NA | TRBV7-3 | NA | TGTGCCAGCAGCTTAACCGAGTACACTGAAGCTTTCTTT | CASSLTEYTEAFF
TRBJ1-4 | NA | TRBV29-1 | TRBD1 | TGCAGCGTGACAGGGGAGAATGAAAAACTGTTTTTT | CSVTGENEKLFF
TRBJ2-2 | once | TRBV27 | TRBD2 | TGTGCCAGCAGGACTAGCGGACTCGCGAACACCGGGGAGCTGTTTTTT | CASRTSGLANTGELFF
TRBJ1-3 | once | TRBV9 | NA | TGTGCCAGCAGCGTACTCGACACCGGAAACACCATATATTTT | CASSVLDTGNTIYF
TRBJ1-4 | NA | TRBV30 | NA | TGTGCCTGCTTCTCGGGGGGATCCGGTGAAAAACTGTTTTTT | CACFSGGSGEKLFF
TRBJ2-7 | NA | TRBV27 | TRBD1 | TGTGCCAGCAGATCCCGGGACAGGGGCTTCTACGAGCAGTACTTC | CASRSRDRGFYEQYF
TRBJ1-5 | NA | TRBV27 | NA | TGTGCCAGCAGTATGTTCGGTCAGCCCCAGCATTTT | CASSMFGQPQHF
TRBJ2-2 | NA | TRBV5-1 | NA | TGCGCCAGCAGCTTGGATTCTGTGGGGGGGCCCGGGGAGCTGTTTTTT | CASSLDSVGGPGELFF